These 20 T cell receptor beta chains share one sample of origin, sequenced in a study of blood T cell repertoires in COVID-19. The method was immunoSEQ multiplex PCR; TCRdb's version includes in-frame clones alone and lacks a portion of them. The sample carries 40,000 or so clones, approximately 70% recorded once. Material for sequencing was peripheral blood. Every receptor here comes from an elderly man with acute or convalescent COVID-19.

The chain's CDR3 is CASKRDTGELFF. The CDR3 region has the DNA TGTGCCAGCAAGCGGGACACCGGGGAGCTGTTTTTT. This chain uses TRBV2 with TRBJ2-2; D is possibly TRBD2 (6 bases). This CDR3 comprises 12 residues. The germline V gene has CDR1 SNHLY and CDR2 FYNNEI. The V end was cut by 7 bases, the J end by 3 bases, with 6 bases between.

The V gene is TRBV19, the J gene TRBJ2-3; 7 bases align to TRBD2. The CDR3 has 14 residues. J lost 1 base, V lost 7 bases, and 5 bases had no gene match. Germline V gene data show CDR1 as LNHDA and CDR2 as SQIVND (reference sequence). The CDR3 spells CASTKGGRTDTQYF. DNA of the CDR3: TGTGCCAGTACCAAGGGAGGGCGCACAGATACGCAGTATTTT. The variable domain in full, completed from reference TRBV19 and TRBJ2-3, reads DGGITQSPKYLFRKEGQNVTLSCEQNLNHDAMYWYRQDPGQGLRLIYYSQIVNDFQKGDIAEGYSVSREKKESFPLTVTSAQKNPTAFYLCASTKGGRTDTQYFGPGTRLTVL.

The chain employs TRBV11-3 and TRBJ2-3, with a possible D match to TRBD2 (6 bases). Per the germline V gene, CDR1 is SGHNT and CDR2 is YENEEA. The V gene lost 1 base and the J gene lost 0 bases, with 14 bases spanning the gap. The CDR3 spans 17 residues. The CDR3: CASSLGPGEASTDTQYF. The CDR3 coding sequence is TGTGCCAGCAGCTTAGGTCCGGGGGAGGCTAGCACAGATACGCAGTATTTT.

The chain employs TRBV4-3 and TRBJ2-7; 9 bases line up with TRBD1. Per germline, CDR1 LGHNA and CDR2 YSLEER. The CDR3 spans 15 residues. V was clipped by 4 bases and J by 2 bases; unmatched bases: 6. CDR3 amino acids: CASSPRTGDTYEQYF. The DNA for the CDR3 is TGCGCCAGCAGCCCTCGGACAGGGGACACCTACGAGCAGTACTTC.

This chain uses TRBV7-9 with TRBJ2-1, with 8 nucleotides matching TRBD2. CDR3 length equals 18 residues. Trimming at V came to 4 bases and at J to 0 bases, leaving 11 bases not matched to a gene. Germline CDR1 and CDR2: SEHNR and FQNEAQ (reference sequence). The CDR3 DNA reads as TGTGCCAGCAGCTCGGACGGTAGCGGGACTCTCTCCTACAATGAGCAGTTCTTC. Translation gives CASSSDGSGTLSYNEQFF.

The genes are TRBV6-6 and TRBJ2-7; TRBD2 matches 8 bases. The germline CDR1 and CDR2 sequences are MNHNY and SVGAGI (reference sequence). The CDR3 spans 14 residues. With 6 bases clipped from V and 5 bases from J, the junction kept 9 bases outside the gene matches. The CDR3: CASRDTGTRDEQYF. CDR3 coding DNA: TGTGCCAGCAGGGACACCGGGACTAGGGACGAGCAGTACTTC.

V is TRBV18 and J is TRBJ2-5; D might be TRBD1 (6 bases). Trimming took off 5 bases at V and 4 bases at J, with 20 bases between the two ends. The CDR3 sequence is 16 residues long. The germline CDR1 and CDR2 sequences are KGHSH and LQKENI. CDR3 in DNA: TGTGCCAGCTCAGCCTCTTGGACAGTGATGGGAGAGACCCAGTACTTC. Protein product: CASSASWTVMGETQYF.

The chain combines TRBV18 with TRBJ2-3; D gene ambiguous. Per germline, CDR1 KGHSH and CDR2 LQKENI. Between the trimmed V and J ends, which lost 4 bases and 2 bases, there was a span of 4 bases. The CDR3 contains 12 residues. The CDR3 DNA reads as TGTGCCAGCTCACGCGACACAGATACGCAGTATTTT. This translates into CASSRDTDTQYF.

V and J are TRBV28 and TRBJ2-5, with D possibly matching TRBD1 (5 bases). Trimming removed 6 bases at V and 1 base at J, with 15 bases between. Germline V gene sequence: CDR1 MDHEN, CDR2 SYDVKM. CDR3 length equals 15 residues. The CDR3 protein is CASSWGSGLQETQYF. DNA for the CDR3: TGTGCCAGCAGCTGGGGATCAGGGCTCCAAGAGACCCAGTACTTC.

This clone was detected ten times or more. This chain links TRBV30 with TRBJ1-1, with D unclear. The germline CDR1 and CDR2 sequences are GTSNPN and SVGIG (reference sequence). The CDR3 sequence is 10 residues long. The V gene lost 7 bases and the J gene lost 8 bases, with 11 bases spanning the gap. The CDR3 coding sequence is TGTGCCTCCGGGGAGGTGGAAGCTTTCTTT. Translating gives CASGEVEAFF.

V and J are TRBV28 and TRBJ2-5; D is unresolved. CDR1 is MDHEN, CDR2 SYDVKM, per germline. The CDR3 loop spans 12 amino acids. Trimming pared 6 bases from V and 5 bases from J, leaving 10 bases between. The DNA of the CDR3 is TGTGCCAGCAGCCCGGAGTATGAGACCCAGTACTTC. It encodes CASSPEYETQYF.

The CDR3 region is CASSLGHTQETQYF. CDR3 nucleotides: TGTGCCAGCAGCTTGGGACATACTCAAGAGACCCAGTACTTC. V is TRBV4-2 and J is TRBJ2-5; D possibly corresponds to TRBD1 (6 bases). CDR1 is LGHNA and CDR2 is YNFKEQ in the germline V gene. The V gene lost 5 bases and the J gene lost 2 bases, with 12 bases spanning the gap. CDR3 size: 14 residues.

This chain joins TRBV30 and TRBJ1-1; a weak D match, TRBD1 (5 bases). V was cut by 5 bases and J by 0 bases, with 13 bases left in between. The germline CDR1 and CDR2 sequences are GTSNPN and SVGIG (reference sequence). There are 14 residues in the CDR3. CDR3 nucleotide sequence: TGTGCCTGGTCCAGGGCACCAATGAACACTGAAGCTTTCTTT. It encodes CAWSRAPMNTEAFF.

V usage is TRBV14 and J usage is TRBJ2-1; D unclear. This CDR3 is built from 16 residues. The V gene lost 1 base and the J gene lost 3 bases, with 13 bases spanning the gap. Germline CDR1 is SGHDN and CDR2 is FVKESK. The CDR3 region has the DNA TGTGCCAGCAGCCAAGGAGGTGCCGGTTTCTACAATGAGCAGTTCTTC. Its protein is CASSQGGAGFYNEQFF.

This clone was seen a handful of times. The chain uses TRBV30 and TRBJ1-2, with 7 bases aligning to TRBD1. V was pared by 2 bases and J by 8 bases, with 11 bases of the junction left unmatched. CDR3 length equals 14 residues. Germline CDR1 and CDR2: GTSNPN and SVGIG (reference sequence). CDR3 loop: CAWSRGTASRGYTF. CDR3 coding DNA: TGTGCCTGGAGTCGCGGGACAGCCTCCAGGGGCTACACCTTC.

The chain uses TRBV28 and TRBJ2-1, with 7 bases fitting TRBD2. Per the germline V gene, CDR1 is MDHEN and CDR2 is SYDVKM. J gave up 9 bases and V 6 bases, and 11 bases lay outside the gene matches. There are 14 residues in the CDR3. The CDR3 reads CASRDFGGGREQFF. DNA for the CDR3: TGTGCCAGCAGAGATTTCGGCGGGGGACGTGAGCAGTTCTTC.

J is TRBJ2-7 and V is TRBV28; 9 bases match TRBD2. V gave up 6 bases and J gave up 1 base; unmatched junction bases: 10. Germline values: CDR1 MDHEN, CDR2 SYDVKM. This CDR3 has 16 residues. The CDR3 sequence is CASSEASGRFSYEQYF. The CDR3 DNA follows: TGTGCCAGCAGCGAGGCCAGCGGGAGGTTTTCCTACGAGCAGTACTTC.

This clone was observed a handful of times. The V gene is TRBV4-3, the J gene TRBJ1-6; possibly TRBD1 for D (6 bases). V shed 3 bases and J shed 6 bases, with 15 bases lying between them. Germline V gives CDR1 LGHNA, CDR2 YSLEER. The CDR3 runs 16 residues. In DNA, the CDR3 is TGCGCCAGCAGCCACCAGGACAGTGGGGCTAATTCACCCCTCCACTTT. Protein sequence: CASSHQDSGANSPLHF.

The V call is TRBV2, the J call TRBJ1-5, with 7 bases fitting TRBD1. CDR1 is SNHLY, CDR2 FYNNEI, per germline. This CDR3 has 13 amino acids. With 8 bases clipped from V and 4 bases from J, the junction kept 5 bases outside the gene matches. The CDR3: CASSRDSNQPQHF. CDR3 DNA: TGTGCCAGCTCCCGGGACAGTAATCAGCCCCAGCATTTT.

By frequency in the sample, this clone is medium-sized. The rearrangement uses TRBV19 and TRBJ1-4, with D perhaps matching TRBD1 (5 bases). The CDR3 has 12 residues. V dropped 5 bases and J dropped 7 bases, with 8 bases sitting between them. The germline V gene encodes CDR1 LNHDA and CDR2 SQIVND (reference sequence). CDR3 sequence reads: CASSFQGEKLFF. The CDR3 DNA reads as TGTGCCAGTAGTTTTCAGGGTGAAAAACTGTTTTTT. The full variable domain, completed using reference TRBV19 and TRBJ1-4, is DGGITQSPKYLFRKEGQNVTLSCEQNLNHDAMYWYRQDPGQGLRLIYYSQIVNDFQKGDIAEGYSVSREKKESFPLTVTSAQKNPTAFYLCASSFQGEKLFFGSGTQLSVL.